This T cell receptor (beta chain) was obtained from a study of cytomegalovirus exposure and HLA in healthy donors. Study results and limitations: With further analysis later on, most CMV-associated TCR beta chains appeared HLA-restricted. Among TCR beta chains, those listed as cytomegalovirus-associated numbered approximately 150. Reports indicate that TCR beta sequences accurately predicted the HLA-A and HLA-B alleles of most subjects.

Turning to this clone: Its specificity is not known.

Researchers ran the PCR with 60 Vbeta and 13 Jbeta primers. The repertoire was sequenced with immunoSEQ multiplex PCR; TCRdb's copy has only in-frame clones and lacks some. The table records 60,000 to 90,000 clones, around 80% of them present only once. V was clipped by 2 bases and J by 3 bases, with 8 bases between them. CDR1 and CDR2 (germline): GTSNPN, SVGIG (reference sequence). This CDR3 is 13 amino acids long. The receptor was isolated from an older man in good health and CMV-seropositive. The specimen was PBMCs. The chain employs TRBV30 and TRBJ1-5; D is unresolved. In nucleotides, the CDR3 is TGTGCCTGGAGTTGGCAAGACAATCAGCCCCAGCATTTT. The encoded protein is CAWSWQDNQPQHF.